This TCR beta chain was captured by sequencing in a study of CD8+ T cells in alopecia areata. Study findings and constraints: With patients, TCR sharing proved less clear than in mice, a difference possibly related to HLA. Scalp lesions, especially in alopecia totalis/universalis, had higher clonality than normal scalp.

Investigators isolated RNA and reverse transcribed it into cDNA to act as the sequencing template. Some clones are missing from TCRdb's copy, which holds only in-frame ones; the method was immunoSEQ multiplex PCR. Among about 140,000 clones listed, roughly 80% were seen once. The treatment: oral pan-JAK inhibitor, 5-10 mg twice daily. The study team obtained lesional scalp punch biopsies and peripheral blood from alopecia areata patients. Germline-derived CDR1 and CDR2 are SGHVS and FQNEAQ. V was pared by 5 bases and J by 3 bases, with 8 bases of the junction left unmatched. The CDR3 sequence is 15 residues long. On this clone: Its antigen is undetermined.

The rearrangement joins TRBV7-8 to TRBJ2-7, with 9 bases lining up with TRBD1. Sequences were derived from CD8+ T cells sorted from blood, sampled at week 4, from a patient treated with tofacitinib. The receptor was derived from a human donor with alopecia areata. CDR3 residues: CASSQRPGQGYEQYF. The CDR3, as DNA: TGTGCCAGCAGCCAAAGACCGGGACAGGGCTACGAGCAGTACTTC.